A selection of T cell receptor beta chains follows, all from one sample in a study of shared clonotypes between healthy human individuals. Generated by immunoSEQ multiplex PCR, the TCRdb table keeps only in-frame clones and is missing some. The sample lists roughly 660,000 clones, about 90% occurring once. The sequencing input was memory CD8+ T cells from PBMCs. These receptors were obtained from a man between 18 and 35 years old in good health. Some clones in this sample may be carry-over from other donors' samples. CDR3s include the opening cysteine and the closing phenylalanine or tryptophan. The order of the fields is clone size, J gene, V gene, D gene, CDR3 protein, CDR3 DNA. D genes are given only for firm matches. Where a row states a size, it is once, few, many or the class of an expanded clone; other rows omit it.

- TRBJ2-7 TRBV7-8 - CASSHKGAYEQYF TGTGCCAGCAGCCATAAGGGAGCATACGAGCAGTACTTC
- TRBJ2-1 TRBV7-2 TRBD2 CASSSRTGGNEQFF TGTGCCAGCAGCTCCCGGACGGGAGGGAATGAGCAGTTCTTC
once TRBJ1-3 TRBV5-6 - CASRSRSDRSRNTIYF TGTGCCAGCAGATCACGGAGCGACAGGTCCCGAAACACCATATATTTT
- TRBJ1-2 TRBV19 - CASSIVAEPSYGYTF TGTGCCAGTAGTATTGTGGCGGAACCCTCCTATGGCTACACCTTC
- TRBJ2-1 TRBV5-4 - CASSPETGYNEQFF TGTGCCAGCAGCCCAGAGACAGGTTACAATGAGCAGTTCTTC
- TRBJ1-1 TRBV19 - CASSTNPNTEAFF TGTGCCAGTAGCACGAACCCGAACACTGAAGCTTTCTTT
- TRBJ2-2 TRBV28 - CASSFAGGELFF TGTGCCAGCAGTTTCGCGGGTGGGGAGCTGTTTTTT
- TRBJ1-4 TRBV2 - CVSLPLQGLKATNEKLFF TGTGTCTCGCTTCCCCTCCAGGGGTTGAAGGCAACTAATGAAAAACTGTTTTTT
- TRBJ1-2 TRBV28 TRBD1 CASSGRGPIYGYTF TGTGCCAGCTCGGGCAGGGGGCCGATCTATGGCTACACCTTC
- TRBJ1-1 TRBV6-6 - CASTGNTEAFF TGTGCCAGCACGGGGAACACTGAAGCTTTCTTT
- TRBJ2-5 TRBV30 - CAWRGSAYQETQYF TGTGCCTGGAGAGGTAGCGCCTACCAAGAGACCCAGTACTTC
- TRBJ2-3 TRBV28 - CASSQDSRSDTQYF TGTGCCAGCAGTCAGGACAGCCGGTCGGATACGCAGTATTTT
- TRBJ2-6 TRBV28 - CASSPPLQGIVFGANVLTF TGTGCCAGCAGTCCGCCACTACAGGGTATAGTTTTTGGGGCCAACGTCCTGACTTTC
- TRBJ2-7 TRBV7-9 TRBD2 CASSPRTSGTYEQYF TGTGCCAGCAGCCCCAGGACTAGCGGGACCTACGAGCAGTACTTC
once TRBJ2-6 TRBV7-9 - CASSLVESGANVLTF TGTGCCAGCAGCTTAGTGGAATCTGGGGCCAACGTCCTGACTTTC
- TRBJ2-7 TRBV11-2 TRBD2 CASSSLLGAGEREQYF TGTGCCAGCAGCTCGCTTTTAGGAGCGGGAGAGCGCGAGCAGTACTTC
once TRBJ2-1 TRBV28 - CASNLNDPLTNEQFF TGTGCCAGCAATCTAAACGACCCCCTTACAAATGAGCAGTTCTTC
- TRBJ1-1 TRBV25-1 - CASRGEAEAFF TGTGCCAGCAGAGGGGAGGCTGAAGCTTTCTTT
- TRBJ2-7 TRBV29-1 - CSARMRNEQYF TGCAGCGCCCGCATGCGTAACGAGCAGTACTTC
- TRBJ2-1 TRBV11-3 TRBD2 CASSPRLAGYNEQFF TGTGCCAGCAGCCCCCGACTAGCGGGTTACAATGAGCAGTTCTTC
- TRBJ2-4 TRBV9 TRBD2 CASNLAGLAKNIQYF TGTGCCAGCAACCTAGCGGGGTTAGCCAAAAACATTCAGTACTTC
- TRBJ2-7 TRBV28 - CASSFETGTFSYEQYF TGTGCCAGCAGTTTCGAGACAGGAACCTTCTCCTACGAGCAGTACTTC
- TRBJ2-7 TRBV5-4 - CASSLALDYEQYF TGTGCCAGCAGCTTGGCCCTAGACTACGAGCAGTACTTC
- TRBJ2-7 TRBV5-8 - CASSRIKGAGVYEQYF TGTGCCAGCAGCCGAATAAAAGGGGCTGGGGTCTACGAGCAGTACTTC
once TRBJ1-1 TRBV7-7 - CASSLTKGTEAFF TGTGCCAGCAGCTTAACAAAAGGCACTGAAGCTTTCTTT
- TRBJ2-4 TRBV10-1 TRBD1 CASSGECWTGPFKNIQYF TGCGCCAGCAGTGGGGAATGTTGGACAGGGCCTTTTAAAAACATTCAGTACTTC
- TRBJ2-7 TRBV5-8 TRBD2 CAKIRLAGEREQYF TGTGCCAAAATCCGACTAGCGGGAGAGAGGGAGCAGTACTTC
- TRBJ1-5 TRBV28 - CASRTRSNQPQHF TGTGCCAGCCGAACACGGAGCAATCAGCCCCAGCATTTT